This T cell receptor beta chain was documented in a study of CD8 T cells in Susac syndrome. Trimming shortened V by 0 bases and J by 9 bases, and 10 bases separated the two germline ends. The CDR3 consists of 13 residues. Germline values: CDR1 SGDLS, CDR2 YYNGEE. About 0.45 to 1 ug RNA was reverse transcribed with random hexamers. With immunoSEQ multiplex PCR, TCR beta CDR3 was amplified across 54 Vbeta and 13 Jbeta. One entry per CDR3 protein, called by TCRdb with MiXCR from the immunoSEQ multiplex PCR reads. The data hold 150,000 or so distinct CDR3 sequences, with 94% observed a single time. Sequencing targeted TCR beta in T cells from blood (CD8+ and CD4+). Patients with stable or active relapsing-remitting disease, all of them treatment-naive, made up the multiple sclerosis controls.

Input material: CD8+ T cells from PBMCs. The chain links TRBV9 to TRBJ2-1; a weak D match, TRBD2 (5 bases). The TCR comes from a human donor with multiple sclerosis. In DNA, the CDR3 is TGTGCCAGCAGCGTAGGGGAGCTACCTGAGCAGTTCTTC. Translation gives CASSVGELPEQFF.